Included here is one T cell receptor beta chain sequence, with context. The target antigen is unknown. The data were obtained in a study of cytomegalovirus exposure and HLA in healthy donors. Points from the study as a whole: Apart from CMV serostatus, no immune exposure information was available.

This CDR3 region has 14 residues. V was pared by 6 bases and J by 5 bases, with 6 bases of the junction left unmatched. CDR1 MDHEN and CDR2 SYDVKM come from the germline V gene. A multiplex PCR was run with 60 Vbeta primers and 13 Jbeta primers. Some clones are missing from TCRdb's copy, which holds only in-frame ones; the method was immunoSEQ multiplex PCR. The sample has approximately 110,000 clones; approximately 80% are singletons. The chain has TRBV28 and TRBJ2-2; 7 bases match TRBD1. Material: PBMCs. The TCR sequence derives from a man between 45 and 60 years old in good health and CMV-seronegative. The CDR3 DNA follows: TGTGCCAGCAGACCACAGGGGTGGACCGGGGAGCTGTTTTTT. This codes for CASRPQGWTGELFF.